Included here is one TCR beta chain sequence, with context. This clone's antigen is unknown. Base qualities were left out, and no much larger clone turns up one base away. Library prep was done by 5' RACE. The sequencer was a NextSeq 500. The TCR library protocol attached unique molecular identifiers to individual cDNA molecules to correct for sequencing error and PCR bias. TCR alpha and beta chains were both sequenced, and the abundances of alpha and beta sequences in each sample were closely correlated with each other. For the original study's pipeline: Decombinator V4 was used to perform V gene, J gene and CDR3 annotation of TCR sequences. TCRs were defined as expanded if a significant change between any two time points was detected under a Poisson model with p below 0.0001. TCR abundances were normalised to the total number of TCRs sequenced per sample and were expressed as counts per million. VDJdb, accessed 1 November 2021, was searched for CMV, EBV and SARS-CoV-2 annotated TCRs, excluding TCRs annotated for multiple antigens. TCRdb handled the public reads itself, with Q25 trimming in fastp and clone calling in MiXCR, and kept productive beta chains. Rows with a matching CDR3 protein are joined into one entry that keeps the most common DNA and genes. Clone size and V and J calls follow TCRdb, not the original study. This sample holds some 67,000 distinct CDR3 sequences; 9% to 10% were observed only once. The ten largest make up roughly a sixth of the sample.

The study was a case-control design nested within a healthcare worker cohort in London, UK, with weekly nasopharyngeal swab PCR tests and blood sampling. Healthcare workers were recruited during the week of the UK lockdown, between 23 and 31 March 2020, and followed weekly for up to roughly 15 weeks. The data originate from a study of early T cells in non-severe SARS-CoV-2 infection (dated by TCRdb to the early 2020s). Background for the entire study: TCR sequencing used bulk RNA from unsorted whole blood, so alpha and beta chains could not be paired.

Broader findings and caveats from the paper: VDJdb matching was skewed toward anti-spike CD8 responses, so virus-specific expansions were likely underestimated and private and CD4 specificities were missed.

The sample consisted of whole blood, taken at baseline. The source is an adult who was a healthcare worker with PCR-confirmed SARS-CoV-2 infection or an uninfected control (not recorded which).

The CDR3 has the sequence CASSLLADRGETQYF. The DNA sequence is as follows: TGTGCCAGCAGCTTACTGGCGGATCGAGGGGAGACCCAGTACTTC. The rearranged segments are TRBV7-3 and TRBJ2-5; the D gene is perhaps TRBD2, on 5 matching bases. V is pared back by 2 bases and J by 5 bases, with 15 bases lying between the germline termini. According to the germline V gene, CDR1 reads SGHTA and CDR2 reads FQGTGA. There are 15 amino acids in the CDR3, from cysteine to phenylalanine inclusive. The retained sequence is limited to the CDR3, 45 bases, with the frame set at the first base.